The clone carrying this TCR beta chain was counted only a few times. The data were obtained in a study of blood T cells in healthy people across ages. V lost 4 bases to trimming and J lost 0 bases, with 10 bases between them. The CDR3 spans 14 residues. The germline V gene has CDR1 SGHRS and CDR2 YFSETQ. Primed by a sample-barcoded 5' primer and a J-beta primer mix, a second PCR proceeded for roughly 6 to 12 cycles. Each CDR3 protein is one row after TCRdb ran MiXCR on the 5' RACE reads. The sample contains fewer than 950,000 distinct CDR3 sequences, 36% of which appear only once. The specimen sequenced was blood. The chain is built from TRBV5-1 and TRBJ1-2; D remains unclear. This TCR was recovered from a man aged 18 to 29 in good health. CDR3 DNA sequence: TGCGCCAGCAGCGTGGCCGGTCCTAACTATGGCTACACCTTC. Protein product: CASSVAGPNYGYTF.